Below are 19 T cell receptor beta chains sequenced from a single sample in a study of CXCR3-negative and CXCR3-positive naive CD8 T cells. UMI-tagged TRB cDNA libraries were built via 5' RACE. TCRdb re-called the 5' RACE reads and shows each CDR3 protein once, DNA omitted. The sample has about 63,000 distinct CDR3 sequences. Whole-study findings and limits: Naive CXCR3-positive cells had TRB CDR3s more hydrophobic than those of CXCR3-negative naive cells.

The antigens for these receptors are not known. The sequencing input was naive CXCR3+ CD8+ T cells from blood. Sample subset: CD45RO-CCR7+CD27+CD95- naive CD8+ T cells expressing CXCR3 (TNR3+). These receptors were obtained from a human donor in good health. Some clones in this sample may be carry-over from other donors' samples.

The rearrangement links TRBV20-1 to TRBJ1-1; the D gene TCRdb calls, TRBD1, cannot be checked with no DNA. The V gene's germline CDR1 is DFQATT and CDR2 SNEGSKA (reference sequence). The CDR3 has 14 amino acids. CDR3 sequence: CSARDPGLNTEAFF.

The chain carries TRBV12-3 or TRBV12-4 and TRBJ1-2. The CDR3 runs 17 residues. The CDR3 is CASSSSLGRVLNYGYTF.

The chain is built from TRBV7-8 and TRBJ2-2. The CDR3 has 15 residues. CDR1 is SGHVS and CDR2 is FQNEAQ in the germline V gene. The CDR3 loop is CASSRDSSYTGELFF.

The chain recombines TRBV28 with TRBJ1-6. Germline values: CDR1 MDHEN, CDR2 SYDVKM. This CDR3 has 15 residues. CDR3 region: CASSLYRAHNSPLHF.

The V call is TRBV28, the J call TRBJ1-5; TCRdb's D call of TRBD1 is untestable without DNA. The CDR3 is made up of 17 amino acids. CDR1 is MDHEN and CDR2 is SYDVKM in the germline V gene. The CDR3 sequence: CASSPHRGRLGNQPQHF. Supplemented by reference TRBV28 and TRBJ1-5, the full variable domain reads DVKVTQSSRYLVKRTGEKVFLECVQDMDHENMFWYRQDPGLGLRLIYFSYDVKMKEKGDIPEGYSVSREKKERFSLILESASTNQTSMYLCASSPHRGRLGNQPQHFGDGTRLSIL.

The chain recombines TRBV18 with TRBJ2-3; TCRdb picks TRBD2, but there is no DNA to check that call. The CDR3 runs 15 residues. Germline V gene data show CDR1 as KGHSH and CDR2 as LQKENI. The CDR3: CASSPGLAGTDTQYF.

The V call is TRBV12-3 or TRBV12-4, the J call TRBJ2-7; TCRdb indicates TRBD1, and absent DNA this call remains unverified. The CDR3 has 13 amino acids. CDR3 sequence: CASSLRQIYEQYF.

V is TRBV6-6 and J is TRBJ1-4; TCRdb selects TRBD1, and the lack of DNA leaves this call unchecked. The length of the CDR3 is 16 residues. Germline values: CDR1 MNHNY, CDR2 SVGAGI (reference sequence). This chain's CDR3 is CASSLSVRGRNEKLFF.

V is TRBV9 and J is TRBJ2-7; the TCRdb call, TRBD1, lacks DNA for checking. CDR3 length: 15 amino acids. The germline V gene encodes CDR1 SGDLS and CDR2 YYNGEE. The CDR3 reads CASSVAQGGLYEQYF.

V is TRBV2 and J is TRBJ2-3; TCRdb picks TRBD2, but there is no DNA to check that call. The length of the CDR3 is 16 residues. Germline V gene sequence: CDR1 SNHLY, CDR2 FYNNEI. CDR3 residues: CASSSGTSSWADTQYF.

The chain has TRBV15 and TRBJ2-7; TCRdb selects TRBD2, and the lack of DNA leaves this call unchecked. Germline V CDR1 and CDR2: LNHNV, YYDKDF (reference sequence). CDR3 size: 13 residues. CDR3: CATSRDRGSEQYF.

This chain uses TRBV18 with TRBJ2-5; TCRdb calls TRBD2, which cannot be checked without DNA. Germline V gives CDR1 KGHSH, CDR2 LQKENI. The CDR3 has 16 residues. The CDR3 loop reads CASSPPISGDLETQYF.

The chain couples TRBV13 to TRBJ1-2; the TCRdb call, TRBD1, lacks DNA for checking. The germline gives CDR1 PRHDT, CDR2 FYEKMQ (reference sequence). The CDR3 consists of 15 residues. The CDR3: CASSLGQGPLFGYTF.

This chain connects TRBV29-1 to TRBJ2-1; absent DNA, TCRdb's TRBD1 call cannot be checked. CDR1 is SQVTM and CDR2 is ANQGSEA in the germline V gene. This CDR3 has 15 residues. CDR3 in amino acids: CSVALPGRRLNEQFF.

This chain uses TRBV5-1 with TRBJ1-5; absent DNA, TCRdb's TRBD1 call cannot be checked. Germline V gene data show CDR1 as SGHRS and CDR2 as YFSETQ. The CDR3 runs 17 residues. The CDR3 spells CASSSKTRDRAYQPQHF.

The V gene is TRBV28, the J gene TRBJ2-4. The germline V gene has CDR1 MDHEN and CDR2 SYDVKM. This CDR3 has 17 amino acids. The CDR3 is CASRSLGGTLAKNIQYF.

The chain uses TRBV23-1 and TRBJ1-5. TRBV23-1 is filed as an ORF, its function uncertain. The CDR3 is 16 residues long. CDR3 sequence: CASSQSSPGPNQPQHF.

This chain joins TRBV29-1 and TRBJ2-7; TCRdb selects TRBD1, and the lack of DNA leaves this call unchecked. CDR3 length equals 13 residues. Per germline, CDR1 SQVTM and CDR2 ANQGSEA. CDR3 residues: CSVDMGPSHEQYF.

The chain is built from TRBV29-1 and TRBJ1-1. This CDR3 is built from 11 residues. Per germline, CDR1 SQVTM and CDR2 ANQGSEA. This CDR3 reads CSVETDAEAFF.